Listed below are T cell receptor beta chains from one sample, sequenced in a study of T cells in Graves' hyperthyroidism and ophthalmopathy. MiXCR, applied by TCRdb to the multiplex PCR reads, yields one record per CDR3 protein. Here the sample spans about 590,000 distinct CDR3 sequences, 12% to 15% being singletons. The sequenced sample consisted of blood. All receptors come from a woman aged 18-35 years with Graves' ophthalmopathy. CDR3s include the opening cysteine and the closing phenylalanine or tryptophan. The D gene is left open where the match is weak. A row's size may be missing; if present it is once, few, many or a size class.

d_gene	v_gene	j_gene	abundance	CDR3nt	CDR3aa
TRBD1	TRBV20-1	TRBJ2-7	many	TGCAGTGCTAGTCCCGGACAGGGGGGTGAGCAGTACTTC	CSASPGQGGEQYF
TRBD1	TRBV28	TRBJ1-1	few	TGTGCCAGCAGTTTTAGCAGGTCTAGGACAGGGGACACTGAAGCTCTCTTT	CASSFSRSRTGDTEALF
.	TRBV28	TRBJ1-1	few	TGTGCCAGCAGTTTAATAGGTGGGGGGGGGGCGGGTGCTTTCTTT	CASSLIGGGGAGAFF
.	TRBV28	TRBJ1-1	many	TGTGCCAGCAGTTTAGCAGGGTTTATAGACACTGAAGCTTTCTTT	CASSLAGFIDTEAFF
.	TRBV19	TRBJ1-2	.	TGTGCCAGTAACCCACCGGGACGGACCTATGGCTACACCTTC	CASNPPGRTYGYTF
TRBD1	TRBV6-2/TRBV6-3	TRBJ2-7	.	TGTGCCAGCAGTTCCTACAGGGGGCAGACCTACGAGCAGTACTTC	CASSSYRGQTYEQYF
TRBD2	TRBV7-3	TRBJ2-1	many	TGTGCCAGCAGCTTAGGACTAGCTTTGTACAATGAGCAGTTCTTC	CASSLGLALYNEQFF
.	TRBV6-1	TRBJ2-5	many	TGTGCCAGCAGCCCAAGGACAGCTCGGGAGACCCAGTACTTC	CASSPRTARETQYF
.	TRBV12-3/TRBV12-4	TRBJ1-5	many	TGTGCCAGCATCCAGACAGGTAGCAATCAGCCCCAGCATTTT	CASIQTGSNQPQHF
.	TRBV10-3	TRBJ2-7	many	TGTGCCATCAGTGAATGGGGCTCCTACGAGCAGTACTTC	CAISEWGSYEQYF
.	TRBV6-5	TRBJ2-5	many	TGTGCCAGCAGTTACTCTCGGTGGGGGGGGCCAGAGACCCAGTACTTC	CASSYSRWGGPETQYF
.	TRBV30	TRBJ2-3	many	TGTGCCCAAACTAGGCGGGGAGACTTCACAGATACGCAGTATTTT	CAQTRRGDFTDTQYF
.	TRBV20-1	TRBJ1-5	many	TGCAGTGCTTGGTCCGGCGGGGGAGGCAATCAGCCCCAGCATTTT	CSAWSGGGGNQPQHF
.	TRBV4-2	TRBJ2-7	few	TGTGCCAGCAGCCCGAGATTTTTCGGTCCCGCGGTATACGAGCAGTACTTC	CASSPRFFGPAVYEQYF
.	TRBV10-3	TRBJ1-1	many	TGTGCCATCAAAGGGAGGATGAACACTGAAGCTTTCTTT	CAIKGRMNTEAFF
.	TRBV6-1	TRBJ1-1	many	TGTGCCAGCGGGGGAAATTTGGTTGGGAACACTGAAGCTTTCTTT	CASGGNLVGNTEAFF
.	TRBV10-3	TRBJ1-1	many	TGTGCCATCAGGGCTAAGGACACTGAAGCTTTCTTT	CAIRAKDTEAFF
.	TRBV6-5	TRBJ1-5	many	TGTGCCAGCAGTTACTCGGGGCCAAATCAGCCCCAGCATTTT	CASSYSGPNQPQHF
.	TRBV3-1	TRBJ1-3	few	TGTGCCAGCAGCGCAATAATCTCAGGGGCTGGAAACACCATATATTTT	CASSAIISGAGNTIYF
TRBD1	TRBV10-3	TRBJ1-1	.	TGTGCCATCAGTGAGAGGGACAGGGACTCAGCTTTCTTT	CAISERDRDSAFF
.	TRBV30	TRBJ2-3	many	TGTGCCTGGGCTAAAGCAGATACGCAGTATTTT	CAWAKADTQYF
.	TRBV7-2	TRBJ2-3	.	TGTGCCAGCTCACTCCCCATCGGACGATCCTGGGGATCTTCCGGCAATACGCAGTATTTT	CASSLPIGRSWGSSGNTQYF
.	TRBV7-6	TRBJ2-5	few	TGTGCCAGCAGCTTAGCGGGAAGTGAAGAGACCCAGTACTTC	CASSLAGSEETQYF
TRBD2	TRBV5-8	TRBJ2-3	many	TGTGCCAGCAGCGGAACGATCCTAGCGGGAGGCGGTTTCACAGATACGCAGTATTTT	CASSGTILAGGGFTDTQYF
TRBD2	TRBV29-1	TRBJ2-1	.	TGCAGCGTTGTAGGGACTAGGCCGTGGGATGAGCAGTTCTTC	CSVVGTRPWDEQFF
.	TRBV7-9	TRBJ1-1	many	TGTGCCAGCAGCTTAAGGGGGGGGAGTACTGAAGCTTTCTTT	CASSLRGGSTEAFF